This entry lists 14 T cell receptor beta chains sequenced from one sample in a study of shared clonotypes between healthy human individuals. The data were produced by immunoSEQ multiplex PCR, yet TCRdb's version contains in-frame clones alone and is incomplete. Of fewer than 3 million clones in the sample, less than 95% were seen once. Sequencing was done on a sample of naive CD4+ T cells from PBMCs. The subset here: CD45RA+ positively selected. All receptors come from a man aged 18 to 30 in good health. Some clones in this sample may be carry-over from other donors' samples.

This clone was found once. The rearrangement joins TRBV10-3 to TRBJ2-3; 9 nucleotides match TRBD2. Germline V gene sequence: CDR1 ENHRY, CDR2 SYGVKD. The V gene end was trimmed by 9 bases and the J gene end by 3 bases; junction bases not matched to a gene: 10. CDR3 size: 15 residues. In DNA, the CDR3 is TGTGCCATTCAACAGTTTAGCGGGAGAACAGATACGCAGTATTTT. Translated: CAIQQFSGRTDTQYF.

The chain carries TRBV30 and TRBJ2-1; a possible D gene is TRBD2 (6 bases). V dropped 0 bases and J dropped 4 bases, with 10 bases sitting between them. The length of the CDR3 is 14 residues. Germline values: CDR1 GTSNPN, CDR2 SVGIG (reference sequence). CDR3 sequence (DNA): TGTGCCTGGAGTGTATCTAGCGCGTACAATGAGCAGTTCTTC. This gives the protein CAWSVSSAYNEQFF.

The chain joins TRBV2 to TRBJ2-3, with D uncertain. The germline V gene has CDR1 SNHLY and CDR2 FYNNEI. The CDR3 is made up of 13 amino acids. Trimming took off 1 base at V and 10 bases at J, with 12 bases between the two ends. The CDR3 DNA sequence: TGTGCCAGCAGTGAAGATATCAATGGGGCGCAGTATTTT. Translated, it gives CASSEDINGAQYF. Using reference TRBV2 and TRBJ2-3 for the parts outside the CDR3, the full variable domain is EPEVTQTPSHQVTQMGQEVILRCVPISNHLYFYWYRQILGQKVEFLVSFYNNEISEKSEIFDDQFSVERPDGSNFTLKIRSTKLEDSAMYFCASSEDINGAQYFGPGTRLTVL.

This clone is a singleton in its sample. The chain recombines TRBV7-2 with TRBJ2-5; no clear D gene. CDR3 size: 12 residues. CDR1 is SGHTA, CDR2 FQGNSA, per germline. With 5 bases removed from V and 6 bases from J, the gap between germline ends came to 10 bases. This chain's CDR3 is CASSQIPQTQYF. CDR3 coding DNA: TGTGCCAGCAGCCAAATCCCCCAGACCCAGTACTTC.

The DNA for the CDR3 is TGTGCCAGTAGTATACCGGCAGGGTGGATGGGGCGCAATCAGCCCCAGCATTTT. Encoded protein: CASSIPAGWMGRNQPQHF. This chain links TRBV19 with TRBJ1-5; D is perhaps TRBD1 (5 bases). The germline V gene encodes CDR1 LNHDA and CDR2 SQIVND (reference sequence). Trimming cost V 2 bases and J 2 bases, with 19 bases left between them. The CDR3 is made up of 18 amino acids. The full variable domain, rest sourced from reference TRBV19 and TRBJ1-5, is DGGITQSPKYLFRKEGQNVTLSCEQNLNHDAMYWYRQDPGQGLRLIYYSQIVNDFQKGDIAEGYSVSREKKESFPLTVTSAQKNPTAFYLCASSIPAGWMGRNQPQHFGDGTRLSIL.

The V call is TRBV28, the J call TRBJ2-1; tentatively, D is TRBD1 (5 bases). Deletions cut 1 base from V and 6 bases from J, with 13 bases between. The CDR3 runs 15 residues. The germline gives CDR1 MDHEN, CDR2 SYDVKM. CDR3 region: CASSLLMYRSNEQFF. CDR3 bases: TGTGCCAGCAGTTTATTGATGTACAGGTCCAATGAGCAGTTCTTC.

A note on this clone: The missing conserved phenylalanine or tryptophan at the end of this CDR3 makes a read error likely. The rearrangement uses TRBV29-1 and TRBJ2-7, with D tentatively TRBD1 or TRBD2 (5 bases each). Trimming took off 4 bases at V and 7 bases at J, with 20 bases between the two ends. Looked up from germline, CDR1 is SQVTM and CDR2 is ANQGSEA. The CDR3 consists of 14 residues. CDR3: CSVGDYFGTGEQYL. CDR3 nucleotides: TGCAGCGTTGGCGACTACTTTGGGACGGGGGAGCAGTACCTC.

The chain links TRBV5-1 to TRBJ2-1; 9 bases match TRBD2. The trim removed 0 bases at V and 4 bases at J, leaving 8 bases unmatched. There are 17 residues in the CDR3. Germline lookup yields CDR1 SGHRS and CDR2 YFSETQ. CDR3 bases: TGCGCCAGCAGCTTGGCCCCGCTAGCGGGGAGTTACAATGAGCAGTTCTTC. It specifies CASSLAPLAGSYNEQFF.

V is TRBV7-9 and J is TRBJ2-1; 9 bases line up with TRBD2. The CDR3 extends over 15 amino acids. The V gene's germline CDR1 is SEHNR and CDR2 FQNEAQ (reference sequence). The J segment lost 6 bases and the V segment lost 2 bases, leaving 5 bases of the junction unmatched. The CDR3 sequence: CASSLRLAAGNEQFF. The DNA for the CDR3 is TGTGCCAGCAGCTTAAGACTAGCGGCGGGCAATGAGCAGTTCTTC.

This clone came up once. This sequence joins TRBV7-9 and TRBJ2-2; no definite D call. V lost 5 bases, J lost 4 bases, and 8 bases lay in between. This CDR3 has 13 residues. Germline V lookup: CDR1 SEHNR, CDR2 FQNEAQ (reference sequence). CDR3 sequence: CASSRILTGELFF. DNA for the CDR3: TGTGCCAGCAGCCGGATTCTCACCGGGGAGCTGTTTTTT.

This chain joins TRBV11-1 and TRBJ2-1, with TRBD2 matching 12 bases. The V gene's germline CDR1 is SGHAT and CDR2 FQDESV (reference sequence). The J segment lost 15 bases and the V segment lost 5 bases, leaving 20 bases of the junction unmatched. This CDR3 is built from 17 residues. CDR3 DNA sequence: TGTGCCAGCAGCCCAGTTCGGGGGTGGGGACTAGCGGGTATTAGGTTCTTC. Its protein product is CASSPVRGWGLAGIRFF.

The rearrangement links TRBV4-2 to TRBJ1-5, with D unclear. Germline-derived CDR1 and CDR2 are LGHNA and YNFKEQ. CDR3 length equals 14 residues. V shed 0 bases and J shed 5 bases, with 8 bases lying between them. CDR3 residues: CASSQDRLYQPQHF. The CDR3 nucleotides are TGTGCCAGCAGCCAAGACAGACTCTATCAGCCCCAGCATTTT.

The table lists this clone with a few counts. V and J are TRBV2 and TRBJ1-5, with a tentative D call TRBD1 (6 bases). V lost 2 bases, J lost 7 bases, and 12 bases lay in between. Germline CDR1 SNHLY, CDR2 FYNNEI. This CDR3 spans 14 amino acids. The CDR3 DNA follows: TGTGCCAGCAGTGAACAGGGGAAAGAACAGCCCCAGCATTTT. It specifies CASSEQGKEQPQHF.

J is TRBJ2-3 and V is TRBV21-1; TRBD2, the table's D call, lacks a check against the DNA. TRBV21-1 is a recognized pseudogene. There are 18 residues in the CDR3. The CDR3 loop reads CASSKPRLERSSTDTQYF. The DNA for the CDR3 is TGTGCCAGCAGCAAACCCAGATTGGAGCGGAGTAGCACAGATACGCAGTATTTT.